This TCR beta chain appears in the sequencing data of a study of cytomegalovirus exposure and HLA in healthy donors. The V gene end was trimmed by 5 bases and the J gene end by 1 base; junction bases not matched to a gene: 5. Germline V gene data show CDR1 as MRHNA and CDR2 as SNTAGT. The CDR3 is made up of 15 amino acids. PCR was performed using 60 Vbeta and 13 Jbeta primers. Sequenced by immunoSEQ multiplex PCR; TCRdb stores in-frame clones only, minus some. The sample contains 210,000 or so clones, roughly 80% of which appear only once. Sequencing was done on a sample of PBMCs. The TCR comes from a girl aged 2-10 years in good health and CMV-seronegative. The chain has TRBV6-4 and TRBJ1-1, with 9 bases that match TRBD1. The CDR3 spells CASSSTGQGNTEAFF. CDR3 sequence (DNA): TGTGCCAGCAGTTCAACGGGACAGGGGAACACTGAAGCTTTCTTT.